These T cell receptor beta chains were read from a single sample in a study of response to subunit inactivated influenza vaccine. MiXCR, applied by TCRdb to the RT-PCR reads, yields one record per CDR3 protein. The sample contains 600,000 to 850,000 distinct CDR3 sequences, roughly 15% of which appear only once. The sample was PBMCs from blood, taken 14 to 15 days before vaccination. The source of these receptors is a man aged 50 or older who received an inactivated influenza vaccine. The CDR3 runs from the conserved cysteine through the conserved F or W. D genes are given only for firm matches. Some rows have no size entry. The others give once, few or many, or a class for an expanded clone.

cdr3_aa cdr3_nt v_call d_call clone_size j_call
CSAEHLAKNIQYF TGCAGTGCGGAACACCTAGCCAAAAACATTCAGTACTTC TRBV20-1 . . TRBJ2-4
CASSILGQYSNQPQHF . TRBV28 . few TRBJ1-5
CASSQRTSINEQFF TGTGCCAGCAGCCAAAGGACTAGCATAAATGAGCAGTTCTTC TRBV3-1 TRBD2 many TRBJ2-1
CASSQAGTGTTEAFF TGTGCCAGCAGCCAAGCCGGGACAGGGACCACTGAAGCTTTCTTT TRBV4-2 TRBD1 . TRBJ1-1
CASIWDRRTGELFF TGTGCCAGCATTTGGGACAGACGCACCGGGGAGCTGTTTTTT TRBV12-3/TRBV12-4 TRBD1 . TRBJ2-2
CASSVVAGGPYNEQFF TGTGCCAGCAGCGTAGTAGCGGGAGGGCCGTACAATGAGCAGTTCTTC TRBV9 TRBD2 few TRBJ2-1
CASSLSAGGNAGELFF TGTGCCAGCAGTTTATCGGCAGGGGGCAACGCCGGGGAGCTGTTTTTT TRBV27 TRBD1 . TRBJ2-2
CASSPAGPDRNTEAFF TGTGCCAGCAGCCCGGCTGGCCCCGACAGAAACACTGAAGCTTTCTTT TRBV5-5 . . TRBJ1-1
CASSPQGQNQPQHF TGTGCCAGCAGCCCTCAGGGACAAAATCAGCCCCAGCATTTT TRBV4-2 . . TRBJ1-5
CASSLIPQGEAFF TGCGCCAGCAGCTTGATCCCACAGGGTGAAGCTTTCTTT TRBV5-1 . many TRBJ1-1
CASSFLAGGRKTQYF TGTGCCAGCAGTTTTCTAGCGGGAGGGAGGAAGACCCAGTACTTC TRBV28 TRBD2 few TRBJ2-5
CASSQPGQGDYGYTF TGCGCCAGCAGCCAGCCGGGACAGGGAGACTATGGCTACACCTTC TRBV4-1 TRBD1 . TRBJ1-2
CASSLGDTGQKQYF TGTGCCAGCAGCTTAGGGGACACAGGGCAAAAGCAGTATTTT TRBV7-6 . many TRBJ2-3
CASSVYRDRGGGNTIYF TGTGCCAGCAGCGTCTACCGGGACAGGGGTGGTGGAAACACCATATATTTT TRBV9 TRBD1 . TRBJ1-3
CASSLAPGLAKSTQYF TGTGCCAGCAGCTTAGCCCCGGGACTAGCTAAAAGTACGCAGTATTTT TRBV7-2 TRBD2 few TRBJ2-3